This record concerns one T cell receptor (beta chain) sequence. CDR1 and CDR2 from the germline V gene are MNHEY and SMNVEV (reference sequence). V dropped 5 bases and J dropped 3 bases, with 17 bases sitting between them. The CDR3 has 16 amino acids. Template material for amplifying TCR beta CDR3 regions consisted of RNA transcripts. A set of HTBI primers served as the primers for a first-round RT-PCR of the TCR CDR3. From the multiplex PCR reads, TCRdb called clonotypes with MiXCR, one entry per CDR3 protein. In the table there are about 300,000 distinct CDR3 sequences, roughly a fifth of which are singletons. This specimen belongs to a study of T cells in Graves' hyperthyroidism and ophthalmopathy.

Input material: blood. The origin of this receptor is a man in his forties or fifties with Graves' ophthalmopathy. This chain links TRBV27 with TRBJ2-1; D is possibly TRBD1 (6 bases). DNA for the CDR3: TGTGCCAGCAGTGTCATCCGGGACATACACTACAATGAGCAGTTCTTC. Amino acid sequence: CASSVIRDIHYNEQFF.